The 28 T cell receptor beta chains below come from one sample, sequenced in a study of technical replicates of blood from several donors. Assay used: immunoSEQ multiplex PCR; TCRdb lists only in-frame clones, some missing. The sample lists about 75,000 clones, around 97% occurring once. Sequencing was carried out using T cells isolated from PBMCs. All receptors come from a human donor in good health.

This chain joins TRBV5-1 and TRBJ2-2; 8 bases are a match to TRBD1. This CDR3 region has 15 residues. In germline, CDR1 is SGHRS, CDR2 YFSETQ. Trimming cost V 5 bases and J 9 bases; bases outside gene matches: 12. CDR3 loop: CASSSGQGFPRELFF. The CDR3 DNA reads as TGCGCCAGCAGTTCTGGACAGGGCTTTCCCCGGGAGCTGTTTTTT.

A single count supports this clone. This chain joins TRBV7-9 and TRBJ2-7; 8 nucleotides line up with TRBD1. This CDR3 is built from 15 residues. The V gene end was trimmed by 5 bases and the J gene end by 6 bases; junction bases not matched to a gene: 12. Looked up from germline, CDR1 is SEHNR and CDR2 is FQNEAQ (reference sequence). CDR3 region: CASSTPGQDFGEQYF. As DNA, the CDR3 is TGTGCCAGCAGCACCCCGGGACAGGATTTCGGCGAGCAGTACTTC.

This rearrangement joins TRBV5-4 to TRBJ1-2, with 10 bases that match TRBD1. This CDR3 spans 16 amino acids. The germline gives CDR1 SGHNT, CDR2 YYREEE (reference sequence). V gave up 2 bases and J gave up 4 bases; unmatched junction bases: 8. DNA of the CDR3: TGTGCCAGCAGCTTTGGACAGGGGGTGAACCTCTATGGCTACACCTTC. Encoded protein: CASSFGQGVNLYGYTF.

Concerning this clone: The sample contains more than one DNA sequence encoding this CDR3. This chain connects TRBV5-1 to TRBJ2-7; 7 nucleotides match TRBD1. CDR3 size: 14 residues. Germline V gene lookup returns CDR1 SGHRS and CDR2 YFSETQ. The trim removed 1 base at V and 0 bases at J, leaving 1 base unmatched. CDR3 sequence reads: CASSLTGVSYEQYF. DNA of the CDR3: TGCGCCAGCAGCTTGACAGGGGTCTCCTACGAGCAGTACTTC. Variable domain in full (rest from reference TRBV5-1 and TRBJ2-7): KAGVTQTPRYLIKTRGQQVTLSCSPISGHRSVSWYQQTPGQGLQFLFEYFSETQRNKGNFPGRFSGRQFSNSRSEMNVSTLELGDSALYLCASSLTGVSYEQYFGPGTRLTVT.

This chain uses TRBV4-1 with TRBJ2-1; 8 positions match TRBD2. CDR1 is MGHRA, CDR2 YSYEKL, per germline. CDR3 length equals 17 residues. The trim removed 6 bases at V and 3 bases at J, leaving 13 bases unmatched. This chain's CDR3 is CASSQNLAGGNYNEQFF. The DNA for the CDR3 is TGCGCCAGCAGTCAAAACTTGGCGGGGGGAAACTACAATGAGCAGTTCTTC.

This clone was detected once. V and J are TRBV5-1 and TRBJ1-5; D is perhaps TRBD1 (6 bases). The V gene's germline CDR1 is SGHRS and CDR2 YFSETQ. This CDR3 is 16 amino acids long. V was pared by 0 bases and J by 2 bases, with 12 bases between. As DNA, the CDR3 is TGCGCCAGCAGCTTGGCCTCAGGGGAAGGCAATCAGCCCCAGCATTTT. This encodes CASSLASGEGNQPQHF.

The chain is built from TRBV21-1 and TRBJ1-3. TRBV21-1 is an annotated pseudogene. The CDR3 consists of 19 residues. CDR3 loop: CASSNPGVPGPIVGNTIYF. For the CDR3, the DNA is TGTGCCAGCAGCAACCCGGGAGTACCGGGACCGATTGTCGGAAACACCATATATTTT.

The genes are TRBV29-1 and TRBJ2-7; no clear D gene. The ends were cut back, 4 bases at V and 2 bases at J, with 18 bases in the middle. The CDR3 has 15 amino acids. CDR1 and CDR2 (germline): SQVTM, ANQGSEA. The chain's CDR3 is CSVVYPVRSTYEQYF. Written as DNA, the CDR3 is TGCAGCGTTGTTTACCCCGTACGGTCGACCTACGAGCAGTACTTC.

The chain links TRBV7-9 to TRBJ1-6, with D perhaps TRBD1 (6 bases). Germline values: CDR1 SEHNR, CDR2 FQNEAQ (reference sequence). This CDR3 region has 14 residues. V lost 4 bases, J lost 6 bases, and 10 bases lay in between. CDR3 DNA sequence: TGTGCCAGCAGCTACGGACAGATTAATTCACCCCTCCACTTT. Amino acid sequence: CASSYGQINSPLHF.

V usage is TRBV9 and J usage is TRBJ1-2; no definite D call. V lost 0 bases, J lost 4 bases, and 13 bases lay in between. The CDR3 sequence is 15 residues long. Germline V gene data show CDR1 as SGDLS and CDR2 as YYNGEE. CDR3 loop: CASSVVAGASYGYTF. The CDR3 DNA is TGTGCCAGCAGCGTAGTAGCGGGTGCGAGCTATGGCTACACCTTC.

The chain employs TRBV7-3 and TRBJ2-5; D unclear. The V end was cut by 4 bases, the J end by 3 bases, with 12 bases between. Looked up from germline, CDR1 is SGHTA and CDR2 is FQGTGA. The CDR3 is made up of 14 amino acids. The CDR3 reads CASSSSLEEETQYF. The CDR3, as DNA: TGTGCCAGCAGCTCCTCTCTCGAGGAAGAGACCCAGTACTTC.

The chain combines TRBV11-2 with TRBJ1-2; no definite D call. CDR3 length: 17 amino acids. Germline values: CDR1 SGHAT, CDR2 FQNNGV. The ends were cut back, 1 base at V and 7 bases at J, with 22 bases in the middle. CDR3 bases: TGTGCCAGCAGCTTAGGGTCAGGATTGGTCGTATATAGTGGCTACACCTTC. Translating it yields CASSLGSGLVVYSGYTF.

CDR3 region: CASFPRGFGEQYF. DNA of the CDR3: TGTGCCAGCTTTCCAAGGGGGTTCGGCGAGCAGTACTTC. V gene TRBV6-5 combines with J gene TRBJ2-7; TRBD1 might be the D (6 bases). The CDR3 length is 13 residues. V lost 8 bases to trimming and J lost 6 bases, with 17 bases between them. Germline lookup yields CDR1 MNHEY and CDR2 SVGAGI.

This sequence joins TRBV6-5 and TRBJ2-3; 7 bases are shared with TRBD2. The CDR3 sequence is 14 residues long. After removal of 7 bases from V and 7 bases from J, the junction contained 11 bases not matched to a gene. The germline gives CDR1 MNHEY, CDR2 SVGAGI. The CDR3 reads CASTPPAGKNTQYF. CDR3 nucleotide sequence: TGTGCCAGCACTCCGCCAGCGGGAAAAAATACGCAGTATTTT.

V and J are TRBV28 and TRBJ1-1, with D unresolved. V was shortened by 6 bases and J by 2 bases, with 7 bases between the two germline ends. The germline gives CDR1 MDHEN, CDR2 SYDVKM. The CDR3 sequence is 12 residues long. CDR3 DNA sequence: TGTGCCAGCAGCCGCTATAACACTGAAGCTTTCTTT. The encoded protein is CASSRYNTEAFF.

This chain joins TRBV19 and TRBJ2-3; D possibly corresponds to TRBD2 (6 bases). Germline loops: CDR1 LNHDA, CDR2 SQIVND (reference sequence). The CDR3 has 13 amino acids. The V end was cut by 10 bases, the J end by 6 bases, with 17 bases between. The CDR3 protein is CATAGSVTDTQYF. The CDR3, as DNA: TGTGCCACCGCGGGGAGTGTAACCGATACGCAGTATTTT.

J is TRBJ2-7 and V is TRBV2; 14 positions agree with TRBD2. V was clipped by 7 bases and J by 0 bases; unmatched bases: 8. Germline V CDR1 and CDR2: SNHLY, FYNNEI. The CDR3 contains 17 residues. CDR3 sequence (DNA): TGTGCCAGCATTGAGACTAGCGGGAGGGAGAGCTCCTACGAGCAGTACTTC. Translating gives CASIETSGRESSYEQYF.

The chain recombines TRBV5-1 with TRBJ2-7, with D maybe TRBD1 (6 bases). The V end was cut by 0 bases, the J end by 4 bases, with 8 bases between. The CDR3 is 13 amino acids. Germline-derived CDR1 and CDR2 are SGHRS and YFSETQ. CDR3 nucleotides: TGCGCCAGCAGCTTGGACAGGGCGTACGAGCAGTACTTC. Its translation: CASSLDRAYEQYF.

V usage is TRBV5-6 and J usage is TRBJ1-2, with 8 bases that match TRBD1. The CDR3 spans 14 residues. With 0 bases clipped from V and 4 bases from J, the junction kept 2 bases outside the gene matches. Germline values: CDR1 SGHDT, CDR2 YYEEEE. DNA for the CDR3: TGTGCCAGCAGCTTGGGACAGGGGATCTATGGCTACACCTTC. Translating it yields CASSLGQGIYGYTF.

In nucleotides, the CDR3 is TGTGCCAGCAGTGAAGGTCTCGGTGAGCAGTACTTC. This codes for CASSEGLGEQYF. J is TRBJ2-7 and V is TRBV6-1; D remains unclear. The germline V gene encodes CDR1 MNHNS and CDR2 SASEGT. V was pared by 1 base and J by 7 bases, with 8 bases between. CDR3 length equals 12 residues.

V usage is TRBV5-1 and J usage is TRBJ2-3; TRBD2 matches at 8 bases. Germline loops: CDR1 SGHRS, CDR2 YFSETQ. After removal of 5 bases from V and 2 bases from J, the junction contained 10 bases not matched to a gene. The CDR3 length is 16 residues. This CDR3 is CASSLRAGALTDTQYF. The CDR3, as DNA: TGCGCCAGCAGTCTTAGAGCGGGGGCCCTCACAGATACGCAGTATTTT.

The J gene is TRBJ1-2, the V gene TRBV15; the D is unclear. From germline, CDR1 is LNHNV and CDR2 YYDKDF (reference sequence). The CDR3 totals 17 residues. Trimming removed 5 bases at V and 4 bases at J, with 23 bases between. The CDR3 protein is CATSYYPSHLGGYGYTF. CDR3 DNA: TGTGCCACCAGCTATTACCCGTCCCACTTGGGAGGCTATGGCTACACCTTC.

The V gene is TRBV5-8, the J gene TRBJ2-2, with 7 bases matching TRBD2. Germline assignment: CDR1 SGHTS and CDR2 YDEGEE. V gave up 2 bases and J gave up 2 bases; unmatched junction bases: 3. This CDR3 has 15 amino acids. The CDR3 DNA reads TGTGCCAGCAGCTTTCTAGCGGCCAACACCGGGGAGCTGTTTTTT. It translates to CASSFLAANTGELFF.

This rearrangement joins TRBV27 to TRBJ2-1, with TRBD1 matching 9 bases. Trimming removed 5 bases from V and 6 bases from J; junction bases left unmatched: 5. The CDR3 runs to 14 residues. The germline CDR1 and CDR2 sequences are MNHEY and SMNVEV (reference sequence). DNA of the CDR3: TGTGCCAGCAGTGGGACAGGGTCATTCAATGAGCAGTTCTTC. Translated: CASSGTGSFNEQFF.

The V call is TRBV29-1, the J call TRBJ2-7; 9 positions agree with TRBD1. V trimming: 7 bases; J trimming: 5 bases; junction bases outside the gene matches: 9. Germline CDR1 and CDR2: SQVTM and ANQGSEA. The CDR3 covers 13 residues. CDR3 protein: CSGQQGARDEQYF. The CDR3 DNA reads TGCAGCGGACAACAGGGGGCGCGAGACGAGCAGTACTTC.

This rearrangement joins TRBV11-2 to TRBJ2-7, with TRBD1 matching 11 bases. Looked up from germline, CDR1 is SGHAT and CDR2 is FQNNGV. Losses at the gene ends were 4 bases for V and 2 bases for J; bases not matched to a gene: 4. This CDR3 has 15 residues. The CDR3 nucleotides read TGTGCCAGCAGCTCGCCGGGACAGGGGGCCTACGAGCAGTACTTC. Translation gives CASSSPGQGAYEQYF. Combining the CDR3 with reference TRBV11-2 and TRBJ2-7 gives the whole variable domain EAGVAQSPRYKIIEKRQSVAFWCNPISGHATLYWYQQILGQGPKLLIQFQNNGVVDDSQLPKDRFSAERLKGVDSTLKIQPAKLEDSAVYLCASSSPGQGAYEQYFGPGTRLTVT.

The CDR3 here is CAWRSHSVRELFF. The DNA of the CDR3 is TGTGCCTGGAGGTCCCATAGTGTCCGGGAGCTGTTTTTT. The rearrangement links TRBV30 to TRBJ2-2, with unresolved D. In germline, CDR1 is GTSNPN, CDR2 SVGIG (reference sequence). CDR3 length: 13 residues. V was shortened by 3 bases and J by 9 bases, with 14 bases between the two germline ends.

The chain joins TRBV5-1 to TRBJ1-1, with D possibly TRBD1 on 6 matching bases. The CDR3 has 14 residues. Trimming left V 3 bases short and J 2 bases short, with 11 bases between. In germline, CDR1 is SGHRS, CDR2 YFSETQ. The CDR3 DNA reads TGCGCCAGCAGCTCCAGACAGGTAAACACTGAAGCTTTCTTT. This codes for CASSSRQVNTEAFF. The full variable domain, with the rest looked up from reference TRBV5-1 and TRBJ1-1, is KAGVTQTPRYLIKTRGQQVTLSCSPISGHRSVSWYQQTPGQGLQFLFEYFSETQRNKGNFPGRFSGRQFSNSRSEMNVSTLELGDSALYLCASSSRQVNTEAFFGQGTRLTVV.